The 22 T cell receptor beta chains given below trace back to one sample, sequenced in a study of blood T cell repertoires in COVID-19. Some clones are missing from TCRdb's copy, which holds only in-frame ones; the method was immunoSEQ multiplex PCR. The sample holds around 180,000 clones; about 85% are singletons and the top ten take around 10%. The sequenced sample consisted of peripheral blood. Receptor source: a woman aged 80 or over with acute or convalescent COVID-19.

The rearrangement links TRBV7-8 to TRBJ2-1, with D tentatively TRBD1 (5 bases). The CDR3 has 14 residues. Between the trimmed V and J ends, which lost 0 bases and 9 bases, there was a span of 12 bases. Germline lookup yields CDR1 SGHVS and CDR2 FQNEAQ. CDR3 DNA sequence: TGTGCCAGCAGCTTAGCTGGCAGGGCAGGTGAGCAGTTCTTC. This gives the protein CASSLAGRAGEQFF.

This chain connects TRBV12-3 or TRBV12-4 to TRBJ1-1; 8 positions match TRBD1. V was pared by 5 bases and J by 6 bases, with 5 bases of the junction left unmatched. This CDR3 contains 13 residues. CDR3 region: CASSPRQGSEAFF. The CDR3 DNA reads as TGTGCCAGCAGTCCCCGACAGGGGTCTGAAGCTTTCTTT.

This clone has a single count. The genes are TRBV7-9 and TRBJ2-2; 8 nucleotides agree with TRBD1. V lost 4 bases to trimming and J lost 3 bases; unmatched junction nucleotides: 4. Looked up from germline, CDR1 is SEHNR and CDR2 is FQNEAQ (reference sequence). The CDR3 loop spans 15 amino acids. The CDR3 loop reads CASSSRQGHTGELFF. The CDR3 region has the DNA TGTGCCAGCAGCTCTCGACAGGGGCACACCGGGGAGCTGTTTTTT.

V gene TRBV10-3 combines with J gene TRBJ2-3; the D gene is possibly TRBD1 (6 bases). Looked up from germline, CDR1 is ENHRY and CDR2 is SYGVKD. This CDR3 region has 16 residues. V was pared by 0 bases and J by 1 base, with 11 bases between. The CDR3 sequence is CAISESRQERTDTQYF. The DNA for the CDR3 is TGTGCCATCAGTGAGTCGAGACAGGAGCGCACAGATACGCAGTATTTT.

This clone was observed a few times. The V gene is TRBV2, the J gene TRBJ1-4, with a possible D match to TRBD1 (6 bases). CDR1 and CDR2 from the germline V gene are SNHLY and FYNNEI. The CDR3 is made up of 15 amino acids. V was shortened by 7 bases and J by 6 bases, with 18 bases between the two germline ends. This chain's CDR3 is CASTPLRGSHEKLFF. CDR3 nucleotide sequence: TGTGCCAGCACCCCTCTGAGGGGGTCCCATGAAAAACTGTTTTTT.

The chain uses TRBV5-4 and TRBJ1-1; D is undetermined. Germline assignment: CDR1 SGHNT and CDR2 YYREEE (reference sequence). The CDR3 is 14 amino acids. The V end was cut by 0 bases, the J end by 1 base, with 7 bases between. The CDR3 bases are TGTGCCAGCAGCTTGGGTTCCGGGAACACTGAAGCTTTCTTT. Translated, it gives CASSLGSGNTEAFF. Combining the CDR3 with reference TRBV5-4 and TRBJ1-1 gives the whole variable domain ETGVTQSPTHLIKTRGQQVTLRCSSQSGHNTVSWYQQALGQGPQFIFQYYREEENGRGNFPPRFSGLQFPNYSSELNVNALELDDSALYLCASSLGSGNTEAFFGQGTRLTVV.

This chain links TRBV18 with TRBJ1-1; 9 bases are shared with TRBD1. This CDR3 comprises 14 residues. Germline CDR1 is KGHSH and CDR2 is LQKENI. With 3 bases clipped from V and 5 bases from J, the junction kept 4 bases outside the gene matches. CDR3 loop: CASSPGQGSTEAFF. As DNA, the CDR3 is TGTGCCAGCTCACCGGGACAGGGCAGTACTGAAGCTTTCTTT.

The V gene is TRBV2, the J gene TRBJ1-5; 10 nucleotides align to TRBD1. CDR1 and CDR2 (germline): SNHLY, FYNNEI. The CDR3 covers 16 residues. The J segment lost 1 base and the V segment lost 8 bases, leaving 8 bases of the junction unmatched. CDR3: CASGRQGAVSNQPQHF. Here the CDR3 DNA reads TGTGCCAGCGGGAGACAGGGGGCCGTGAGCAATCAGCCCCAGCATTTT.

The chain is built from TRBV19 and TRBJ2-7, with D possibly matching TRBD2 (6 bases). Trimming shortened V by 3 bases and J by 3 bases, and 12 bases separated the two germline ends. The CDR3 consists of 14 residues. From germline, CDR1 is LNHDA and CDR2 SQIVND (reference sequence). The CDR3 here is CASSIRRGSYEQYF. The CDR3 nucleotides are TGTGCCAGTAGTATTAGGAGGGGAAGCTACGAGCAGTACTTC.

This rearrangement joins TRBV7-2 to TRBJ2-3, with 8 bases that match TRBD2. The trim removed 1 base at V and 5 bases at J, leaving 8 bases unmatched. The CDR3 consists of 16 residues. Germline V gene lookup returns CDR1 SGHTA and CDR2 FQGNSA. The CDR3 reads CASSLDAGGRVDTQYF. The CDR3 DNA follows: TGTGCCAGCAGCTTAGATGCGGGAGGTCGGGTAGATACGCAGTATTTT.

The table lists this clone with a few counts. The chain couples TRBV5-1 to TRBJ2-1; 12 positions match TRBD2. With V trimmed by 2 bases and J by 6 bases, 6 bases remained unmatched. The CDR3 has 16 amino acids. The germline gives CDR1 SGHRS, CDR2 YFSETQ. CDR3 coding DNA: TGCGCCAGCAGCTTTAGGCTAGCGGGAGGGAGCAATGAGCAGTTCTTC. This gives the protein CASSFRLAGGSNEQFF. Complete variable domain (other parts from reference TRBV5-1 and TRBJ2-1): KAGVTQTPRYLIKTRGQQVTLSCSPISGHRSVSWYQQTPGQGLQFLFEYFSETQRNKGNFPGRFSGRQFSNSRSEMNVSTLELGDSALYLCASSFRLAGGSNEQFFGPGTRLTVL.

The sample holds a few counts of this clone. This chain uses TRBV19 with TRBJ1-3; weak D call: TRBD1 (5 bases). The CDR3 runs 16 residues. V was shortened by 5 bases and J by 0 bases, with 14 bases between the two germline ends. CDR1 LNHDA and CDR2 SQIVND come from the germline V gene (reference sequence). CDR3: CASSWSTASSGNTIYF. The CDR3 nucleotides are TGTGCCAGTAGTTGGTCGACAGCCAGCTCTGGAAACACCATATATTTT.

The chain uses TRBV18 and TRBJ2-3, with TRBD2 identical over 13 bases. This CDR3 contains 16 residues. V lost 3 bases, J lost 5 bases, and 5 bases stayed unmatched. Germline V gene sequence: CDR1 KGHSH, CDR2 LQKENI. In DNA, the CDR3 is TGTGCCAGCTCACCCGGGACTAGCGGGACAGTAGATACGCAGTATTTT. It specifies CASSPGTSGTVDTQYF. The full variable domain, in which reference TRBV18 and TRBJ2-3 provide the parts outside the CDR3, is NAGVMQNPRHLVRRRGQEARLRCSPMKGHSHVYWYRQLPEEGLKFMVYLQKENIIDESGMPKERFSAEFPKEGPSILRIQQVVRGDSAAYFCASSPGTSGTVDTQYFGPGTRLTVL.

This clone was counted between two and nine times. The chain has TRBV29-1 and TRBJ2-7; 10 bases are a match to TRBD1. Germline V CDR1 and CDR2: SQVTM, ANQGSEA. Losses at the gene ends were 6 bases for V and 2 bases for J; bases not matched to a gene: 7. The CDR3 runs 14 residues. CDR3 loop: CSVRGTGVAYEQYF. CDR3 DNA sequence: TGCAGCGTGAGGGGGACAGGGGTAGCCTACGAGCAGTACTTC.

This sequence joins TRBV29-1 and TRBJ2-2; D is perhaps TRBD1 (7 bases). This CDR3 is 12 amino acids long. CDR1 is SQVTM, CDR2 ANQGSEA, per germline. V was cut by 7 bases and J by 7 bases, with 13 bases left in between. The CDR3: CSAHRGGGELFF. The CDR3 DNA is TGCAGCGCCCACAGGGGAGGCGGGGAGCTGTTTTTT.

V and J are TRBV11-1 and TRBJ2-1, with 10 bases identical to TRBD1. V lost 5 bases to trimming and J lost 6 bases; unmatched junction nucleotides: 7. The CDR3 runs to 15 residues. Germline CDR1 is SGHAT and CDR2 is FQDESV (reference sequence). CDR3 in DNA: TGTGCCAGCAGCCGCGGGACAGGGGACGCCAATGAGCAGTTCTTC. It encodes CASSRGTGDANEQFF.

This CDR3 reads CASSLVGGTGYTF. CDR3 sequence (DNA): TGCGCCAGCAGCTTGGTCGGGGGTACTGGCTACACCTTC. The V gene is TRBV5-1, the J gene TRBJ1-2; D might be TRBD1 (5 bases). CDR1 is SGHRS, CDR2 YFSETQ, per germline. CDR3 size: 13 residues. V lost 0 bases and J 7 bases, leaving 10 bases between the germline ends.

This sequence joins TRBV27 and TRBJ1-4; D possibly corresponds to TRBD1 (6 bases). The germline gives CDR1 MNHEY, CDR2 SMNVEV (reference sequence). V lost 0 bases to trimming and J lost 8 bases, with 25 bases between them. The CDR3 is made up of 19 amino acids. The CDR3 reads CASSLSSAGVQMSLEKLFF. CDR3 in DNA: TGTGCCAGCAGTTTATCCTCGGCAGGGGTGCAGATGTCCCTAGAAAAACTGTTTTTT.

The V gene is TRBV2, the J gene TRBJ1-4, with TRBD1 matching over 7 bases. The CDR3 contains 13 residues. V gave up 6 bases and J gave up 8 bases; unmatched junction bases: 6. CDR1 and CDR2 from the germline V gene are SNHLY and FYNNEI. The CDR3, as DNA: TGTGCCAGCAGCAGGGACAGTCGGGAAAAACTGTTTTTT. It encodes CASSRDSREKLFF.

CDR3 bases: TGCGCCAGCAGCTTGAGCCTAGCGGGCCCAAATGAGCAGTTCTTC. As protein: CASSLSLAGPNEQFF. The V and J genes are TRBV5-1 and TRBJ2-1; 8 bases fit TRBD2. The CDR3 loop spans 15 amino acids. J gave up 7 bases and V 1 base, and 7 bases lay outside the gene matches. Germline values: CDR1 SGHRS, CDR2 YFSETQ. Complete variable domain (other parts from reference TRBV5-1 and TRBJ2-1): KAGVTQTPRYLIKTRGQQVTLSCSPISGHRSVSWYQQTPGQGLQFLFEYFSETQRNKGNFPGRFSGRQFSNSRSEMNVSTLELGDSALYLCASSLSLAGPNEQFFGPGTRLTVL.

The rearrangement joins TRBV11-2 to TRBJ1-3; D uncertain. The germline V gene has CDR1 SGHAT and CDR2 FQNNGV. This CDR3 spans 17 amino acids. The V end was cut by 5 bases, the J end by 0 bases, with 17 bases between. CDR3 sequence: CASSLLGQDFSGNTIYF. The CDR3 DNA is TGTGCCAGCAGCCTCCTCGGGCAGGACTTCTCTGGAAACACCATATATTTT.

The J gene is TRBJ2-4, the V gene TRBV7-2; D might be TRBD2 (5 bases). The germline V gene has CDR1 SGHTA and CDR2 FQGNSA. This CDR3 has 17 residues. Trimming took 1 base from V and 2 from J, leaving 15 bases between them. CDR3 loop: CASSLDPGPGSKNIQYF. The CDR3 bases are TGTGCCAGCAGCTTAGACCCCGGCCCGGGGTCCAAAAACATTCAGTACTTC.